This TCR beta chain is from a study of T cell responses to AZD1222 COVID-19 vaccine. Study observations and caveats: Researchers took repertoire samples only after the peak T cell response had come. Donors were largely white British and mainly female; clonal diversity was possibly underestimated. Spike-specific TCRs gained breadth and depth after people received two AZD1222 doses. Baseline serostatus was positive in only a handful of AZD1222 recipients.

CDR1 is MNHNY and CDR2 is SVGAGI in the germline V gene (reference sequence). The length of the CDR3 is 13 residues. The ends were cut back, 4 bases at V and 1 base at J, with 6 bases in the middle. On this clone: Its antigen is as yet unknown.

The repertoire was sequenced with immunoSEQ multiplex PCR; TCRdb's copy has only in-frame clones and lacks some. This table holds around 140,000 clones, just over 85% found once. The gene calls are TRBV6-6 and TRBJ2-3; D is undetermined. This receptor was taken from an adult who received the AZD1222 COVID-19 vaccine. Sequenced material: peripheral blood, taken 28 days after the second AZD1222 dose. The CDR3 coding sequence is TGTGCCAGCAGTTCGCCAGGCACAGATACGCAGTATTTT. Translated: CASSSPGTDTQYF.